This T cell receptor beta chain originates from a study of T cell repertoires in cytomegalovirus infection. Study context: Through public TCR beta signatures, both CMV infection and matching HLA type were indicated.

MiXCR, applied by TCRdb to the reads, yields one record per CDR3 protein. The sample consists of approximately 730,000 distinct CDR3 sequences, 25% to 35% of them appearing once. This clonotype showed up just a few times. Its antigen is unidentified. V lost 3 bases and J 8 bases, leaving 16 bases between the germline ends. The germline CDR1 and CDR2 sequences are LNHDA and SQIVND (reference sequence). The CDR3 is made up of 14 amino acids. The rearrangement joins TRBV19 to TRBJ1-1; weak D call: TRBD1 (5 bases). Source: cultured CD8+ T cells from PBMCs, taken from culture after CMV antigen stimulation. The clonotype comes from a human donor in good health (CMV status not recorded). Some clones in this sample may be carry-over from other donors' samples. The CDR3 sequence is CASSIPDRGSEAFF. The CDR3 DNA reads TGTGCCAGTAGTATTCCGGACCGGGGCTCCGAAGCTTTCTTT.